The 22 T cell receptor beta chains given below trace back to one sample, sequenced in a study of Graves' ophthalmopathy and Graves' hyperthyroidism. Using RNA transcripts, the TCR beta CDR3 regions were amplified. HTBI primers served in a first-round RT-PCR, which a second-round multiplex PCR followed. A single record per CDR3 protein comes from TCRdb applying MiXCR to the multiplex PCR reads. The sample lists some 370,000 distinct CDR3 sequences; 17% were seen once. Source material: peripheral blood. The receptor source for this set is an adult woman with stable Graves' hyperthyroidism.

This clonotype was seen at least ten times. CDR3 sequence (DNA): TGCAGTGCTAGAGATCTCGGACAGGGGACCTACGAGCAGTACTTC. Encoded protein: CSARDLGQGTYEQYF. This chain uses TRBV20-1 with TRBJ2-7; TRBD1 matches at 9 bases. The germline gives CDR1 DFQATT, CDR2 SNEGSKA (reference sequence). The V gene end was trimmed by 0 bases and the J gene end by 2 bases; junction bases not matched to a gene: 5. This CDR3 has 15 amino acids.

This clonotype was recorded many times. The gene calls are TRBV27 and TRBJ2-5; D is possibly TRBD1 (6 bases). This CDR3 is 14 amino acids long. The germline gives CDR1 MNHEY, CDR2 SMNVEV (reference sequence). V lost 5 bases and J lost 5, with 15 bases in between. The CDR3 spells CASSPGWGRETQYF. CDR3 bases: TGTGCCAGCAGTCCCGGGTGGGGGCGGGAGACCCAGTACTTC.

This clonotype has ten or more counts. As DNA, the CDR3 is TGTGCCAGCAGCCCTAATTGGGGGGGTTACGAGCAGTACTTC. It translates to CASSPNWGGYEQYF. The chain links TRBV7-2 to TRBJ2-7, with 7 bases matching TRBD2. V gave up 5 bases and J gave up 4 bases; unmatched junction bases: 8. The CDR3 totals 14 residues. Germline V gene data show CDR1 as SGHTA and CDR2 as FQGNSA.

This clonotype was detected ten times or more. This chain links TRBV19 with TRBJ2-2; D unclear. The CDR3 spans 15 residues. With 6 bases removed from V and 4 bases from J, the gap between germline ends came to 15 bases. Germline assignment: CDR1 LNHDA and CDR2 SQIVND (reference sequence). This CDR3 is CASSQVSAITGELFF. The CDR3 nucleotides read TGTGCCAGTAGCCAGGTGTCGGCCATCACCGGGGAGCTGTTTTTT.

This clonotype occurred many times. V is TRBV6-1 and J is TRBJ2-5; no definite D call. The V end lost 3 bases, the J end lost 1 base, and 15 bases lay between the germline ends. CDR3 size: 16 residues. Germline loops: CDR1 MNHNS, CDR2 SASEGT. CDR3 bases: TGTGCCAGCAGTGACGCCTCACCTTCGGGCCAAGAGACCCAGTACTTC. Its protein is CASSDASPSGQETQYF.

This clonotype was detected many times. The rearrangement links TRBV6-2 or TRBV6-3 to TRBJ2-2; 10 nucleotides match TRBD2. CDR3 length: 15 residues. Germline V gene data show CDR1 as MNHEY and CDR2 as SVGEGT. Losses at the gene ends were 7 bases for V and 5 bases for J; bases not matched to a gene: 7. CDR3: CASTRTSGRTGELFF. In DNA form, the CDR3 reads TGTGCCAGCACCCGGACTAGCGGCCGTACCGGGGAGCTGTTTTTT.

This clonotype was counted at least ten times. The chain joins TRBV29-1 to TRBJ2-5; TRBD1 matches at 9 bases. The trim removed 7 bases at V and 2 bases at J, leaving 5 bases unmatched. CDR1 SQVTM and CDR2 ANQGSEA come from the germline V gene. This CDR3 has 13 amino acids. CDR3 bases: TGCAGCGCGTGGGACAGGGCACAAGAGACCCAGTACTTC. Amino acid sequence: CSAWDRAQETQYF.

On this clonotype: This may be a read error, as it is one base from a much larger clone. The J gene is TRBJ2-5, the V gene TRBV11-2; D unresolved. CDR3 size: 14 residues. CDR1 SGHAT and CDR2 FQNNGV come from the germline V gene. V lost 5 bases to trimming and J lost 7 bases, with 17 bases between them. The CDR3 region is CASSLFNKLGTQYF. The CDR3 DNA reads as TGTGCCAGCAGCCTGTTCAACAAATTGGGGACCCAGTACTTC.

There are many counts of this clonotype. V and J are TRBV27 and TRBJ1-2; D might be TRBD1 (5 bases). Trimming removed 6 bases at V and 4 bases at J, with 12 bases between. The germline CDR1 and CDR2 sequences are MNHEY and SMNVEV (reference sequence). This CDR3 is built from 13 residues. The CDR3 bases are TGTGCCAGCAGCCCTCGACAGAGCTATGGCTACACCTTC. As protein: CASSPRQSYGYTF.

This clonotype was detected ten times or more. The rearrangement joins TRBV10-3 to TRBJ2-2; no clear D. Trimming took off 3 bases at V and 1 base at J, with 12 bases between the two ends. This CDR3 spans 16 amino acids. CDR1 ENHRY and CDR2 SYGVKD come from the germline V gene. The CDR3 DNA is TGTGCCATCAGTGACCCCTTAAGTGAGAACACCGGGGAGCTGTTTTTT. This gives the protein CAISDPLSENTGELFF.

This clonotype was counted ten times or more. This chain uses TRBV19 with TRBJ2-7, with 7 bases fitting TRBD2. After removal of 5 bases from V and 4 bases from J, the junction contained 11 bases not matched to a gene. The CDR3 is 15 amino acids. CDR1 and CDR2 from the germline V gene are LNHDA and SQIVND (reference sequence). CDR3 protein: CASSGPGLGRYEQYF. The CDR3 nucleotides are TGTGCCAGTAGTGGGCCCGGACTAGGGCGGTACGAGCAGTACTTC.

The V gene is TRBV7-8, the J gene TRBJ2-2; TRBD2 is a possible D gene (6 bases). Trimming pared 1 base from V and 7 bases from J, leaving 13 bases between. This CDR3 comprises 15 residues. Germline V gene sequence: CDR1 SGHVS, CDR2 FQNEAQ. The CDR3 bases are TGTGCCAGCAGCTTAGTCGGGAGAAGAGTCGGGGAGCTGTTTTTT. Its protein product is CASSLVGRRVGELFF. Supplemented by reference TRBV7-8 and TRBJ2-2, the full variable domain reads GAGVSQSPRYKVAKRGQDVALRCDPISGHVSLFWYQQALGQGPEFLTYFQNEAQLDKSGLPSDRFFAERPEGSVSTLKIQRTQQEDSAVYLCASSLVGRRVGELFFGEGSRLTVL.

This clonotype was detected once. The chain employs TRBV2 and TRBJ2-5; D unclear. V was cut by 6 bases and J by 5 bases, with 10 bases left in between. The CDR3 extends over 12 amino acids. Germline CDR1 reads SNHLY; CDR2 reads FYNNEI. CDR3 nucleotides: TGTGCCAGCAGAACAATCTCGGAGACCCAGTACTTC. Its protein is CASRTISETQYF.

This clonotype was seen at least ten times. V gene TRBV20-1 combines with J gene TRBJ1-3; unclear D gene. The ends were cut back, 4 bases at V and 1 base at J, with 8 bases in the middle. CDR3 length: 13 residues. CDR1 DFQATT and CDR2 SNEGSKA come from the germline V gene (reference sequence). As DNA, the CDR3 is TGCAGTGCTACCTACACATCTGGAAACACCATATATTTT. Residues: CSATYTSGNTIYF.

On this clonotype: Since the CDR3 does not end with the conserved phenylalanine or tryptophan, this likely comes from a read error. The chain combines TRBV11-1 with TRBJ2-7; 14 positions match TRBD2. J gave up 3 bases and V 4 bases, and 14 bases lay outside the gene matches. The CDR3 is made up of 19 amino acids. Germline-derived CDR1 and CDR2 are SGHAT and FQDESV (reference sequence). CDR3 nucleotide sequence: TGTGCCAGCAGCTCCCGACTAGCGGGAGGGCCCTGTTCGATCTACGAGCAGTACTTG. This sequence encodes CASSSRLAGGPCSIYEQYL.

The CDR3 loop reads CASSVTGVGTEAFF. The DNA for the CDR3 is TGTGCCAGCAGCGTGACAGGGGTGGGAACTGAAGCTTTCTTT. The genes are TRBV11-2 and TRBJ1-1, with 8 bases fitting TRBD1. V shed 5 bases and J 5 bases; nucleotides not matched to a gene: 7. CDR1 is SGHAT, CDR2 FQNNGV, per germline. The CDR3 has 14 amino acids.

In this sample, this clonotype turned up many times. The J gene is TRBJ2-7, the V gene TRBV27; TRBD1 matches 8 bases. The CDR3 spans 11 residues. Germline V gene lookup returns CDR1 MNHEY and CDR2 SMNVEV (reference sequence). CDR3 region: CATGQGYEQYF. DNA for the CDR3: TGTGCTACAGGACAGGGCTACGAGCAGTACTTC.

The table lists this clonotype with many counts. The chain recombines TRBV10-3 with TRBJ2-7; D call uncertain. Trimming stripped 1 base from V and 5 bases from J, with 12 bases between. CDR3 length: 14 amino acids. Germline values: CDR1 ENHRY, CDR2 SYGVKD. This CDR3 reads CAISELRVPDEQYF. Written as DNA, the CDR3 is TGTGCCATCAGTGAGTTAAGGGTTCCGGACGAGCAGTACTTC.

There are many counts of this clonotype. The chain employs TRBV25-1 and TRBJ1-5; TRBD1 matches at 8 bases. Per germline, CDR1 MGHDK and CDR2 SYGVNS. V shed 3 bases, J shed 3 bases, and the junction held 7 bases outside the gene matches. CDR3 length: 16 residues. The CDR3 reads CASSDEQGDYNQPQHF. Written as DNA, the CDR3 is TGTGCCAGCAGTGATGAACAGGGGGATTACAATCAGCCCCAGCATTTT.

This clonotype was found many times. This sequence joins TRBV6-1 and TRBJ2-2; D is possibly TRBD2 (6 bases). The CDR3 contains 13 residues. Trimming removed 6 bases from V and 6 bases from J, with 11 bases in between. The V gene's germline CDR1 is MNHNS and CDR2 SASEGT. For the CDR3, the DNA is TGTGCCAGCAGCCCTAGCGAGGCCGGGGAGCTGTTTTTT. It yields the protein CASSPSEAGELFF.

V and J are TRBV4-2 and TRBJ2-2; TRBD2 matches at 10 bases. CDR1 is LGHNA and CDR2 is YNFKEQ in the germline V gene. V lost 1 base to trimming and J lost 4 bases; unmatched junction nucleotides: 3. The CDR3 runs 16 residues. Here the CDR3 reads CASSQVPSGSTGELFF. DNA of the CDR3: TGTGCCAGCAGCCAAGTTCCTAGCGGGAGCACCGGGGAGCTGTTTTTT.

This clonotype was seen repeatedly, ten times or more. V usage is TRBV30 and J usage is TRBJ1-1; tentatively, D is TRBD1 (6 bases). The V gene lost 1 base and the J gene lost 4 bases, with 16 bases spanning the gap. CDR3 length equals 15 residues. Germline V gives CDR1 GTSNPN, CDR2 SVGIG (reference sequence). CDR3 loop: CAWSAGGAARTEAFF. The CDR3 DNA reads as TGTGCCTGGAGTGCCGGGGGGGCGGCGCGCACTGAAGCTTTCTTT. Supplemented by reference TRBV30 and TRBJ1-1, the full variable domain reads SQTIHQWPATLVQPVGSPLSLECTVEGTSNPNLYWYRQAAGRGLQLLFYSVGIGQISSEVPQNLSASRPQDRQFILSSKKLLLSDSGFYLCAWSAGGAARTEAFFGQGTRLTVV.